One TCR beta chain is described in this entry. The antigen is not known. Template switching added a universal primer site; cDNA carried unique molecular identifiers. TCRdb processed the 5' RACE reads anew with MiXCR; each CDR3 protein has one entry. The repertoire holds about 530,000 distinct CDR3 sequences, around 22% seen once, with 0.48% in the top ten. This sample is part of a study of identical twins. Study-wide points: Invariant T cells like MAIT and iNKT could partly confound the zero-insertion analyses.

CDR3 size: 16 residues. Germline lookup yields CDR1 SGHTA and CDR2 FQGNSA. V shed 3 bases, J shed 7 bases, and the junction held 9 bases outside the gene matches. These data also formed part of another study, on yellow fever vaccine responses in identical twins. That publication notes: As reported, the vaccine T cell response of twins seemed partly convergent and partly personalized.

The TCR sequence derives from a woman between 18 and 29 years old in good health. The V call is TRBV7-2, the J call TRBJ2-1, with 10 bases aligning to TRBD2. The sequenced material came from CD4+ T cells sorted from blood. For the CDR3, the DNA is TGTGCCAGCAGCTTGAAGAGCGGGAGGGTGGTTAATGAGCAGTTCTTC. This encodes CASSLKSGRVVNEQFF.